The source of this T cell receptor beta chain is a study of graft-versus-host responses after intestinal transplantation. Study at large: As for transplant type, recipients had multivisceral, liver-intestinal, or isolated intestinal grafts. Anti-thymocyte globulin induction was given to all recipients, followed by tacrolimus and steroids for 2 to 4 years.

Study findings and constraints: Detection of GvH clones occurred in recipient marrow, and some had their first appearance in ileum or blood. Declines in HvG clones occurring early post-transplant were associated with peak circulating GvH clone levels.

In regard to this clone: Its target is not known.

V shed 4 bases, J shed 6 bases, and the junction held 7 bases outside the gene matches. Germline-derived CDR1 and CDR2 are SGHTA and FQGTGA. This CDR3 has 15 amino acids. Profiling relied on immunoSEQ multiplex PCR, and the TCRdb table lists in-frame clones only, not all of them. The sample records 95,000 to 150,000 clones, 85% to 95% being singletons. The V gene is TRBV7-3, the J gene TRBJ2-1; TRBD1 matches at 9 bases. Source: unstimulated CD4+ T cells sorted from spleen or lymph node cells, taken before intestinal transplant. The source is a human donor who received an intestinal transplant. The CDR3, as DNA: TGTGCCAGCAGCTATCCGGGACAGGGTGGCAATGAGCAGTTCTTC. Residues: CASSYPGQGGNEQFF.